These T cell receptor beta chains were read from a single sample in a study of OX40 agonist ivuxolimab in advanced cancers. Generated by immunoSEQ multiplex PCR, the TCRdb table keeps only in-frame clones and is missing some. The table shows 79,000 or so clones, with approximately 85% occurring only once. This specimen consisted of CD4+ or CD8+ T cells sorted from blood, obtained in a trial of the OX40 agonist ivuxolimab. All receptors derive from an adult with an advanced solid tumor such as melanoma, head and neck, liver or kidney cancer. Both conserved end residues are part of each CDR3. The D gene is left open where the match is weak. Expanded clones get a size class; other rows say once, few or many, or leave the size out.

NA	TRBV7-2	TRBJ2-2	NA	TGTGCCAGCAGCTTAGCGCAGACCGGGGAGCTGTTTTTT	CASSLAQTGELFF
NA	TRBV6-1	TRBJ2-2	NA	TGTGCCAGCAGTGAATCCCCACTAGCGAACACCGGGGAGCTGTTTTTT	CASSESPLANTGELFF
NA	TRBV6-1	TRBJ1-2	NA	TGTGCCAGCAGTGGAACAAAGCTGGGACGGAGAATCAACTATGGCTACACCTTC	CASSGTKLGRRINYGYTF
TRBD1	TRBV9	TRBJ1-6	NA	TGTGCCAGCAGCCCGGGACAGGGAAAAGATTCACCCCTCCACTTT	CASSPGQGKDSPLHF
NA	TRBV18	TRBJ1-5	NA	TGTGCCAGCTCACCAATTAACAGCAATCAGCCCCAGCATTTT	CASSPINSNQPQHF
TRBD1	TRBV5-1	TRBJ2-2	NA	TGCGCCAGCAGCTCCCTTCCGGGACAGGGACTTTCGGGGGAGCTGTTTTTT	CASSSLPGQGLSGELFF
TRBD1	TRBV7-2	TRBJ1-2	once	TGTGCCAGCAGCTTAGTAGGGACAGGGGAATCGGTTGGCTACACCTTC	CASSLVGTGESVGYTF
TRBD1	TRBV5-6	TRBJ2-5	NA	TGTGCCAGCAGCTTGACGGTGACAGGGGAAGAGACCCAGTACTTC	CASSLTVTGEETQYF
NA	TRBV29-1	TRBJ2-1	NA	TGCAGCGTTAGGGGCTCCTCCTACAATGAGCAGTTCTTC	CSVRGSSYNEQFF
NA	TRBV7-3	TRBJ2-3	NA	TGTGCCAGCAGCGGCTACGCAGAGGGGACAGATACGCAGTATTTT	CASSGYAEGTDTQYF
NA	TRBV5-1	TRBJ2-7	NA	TGCGCCAGCAGCGAAAACTACGAGCAGTACTTC	CASSENYEQYF
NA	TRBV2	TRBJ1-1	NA	TGTGCCAGGGGGGTGGGCTCGAACACTGAAGCTTTCTTT	CARGVGSNTEAFF
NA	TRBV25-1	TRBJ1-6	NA	TGTGCCAGCAGTGCACGGGACACTTCACCCCTCCACTTT	CASSARDTSPLHF
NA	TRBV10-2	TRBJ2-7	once	TGCGCCAGCAGCTACACAACAGGGAGAACCTACGAGCAGTACTTC	CASSYTTGRTYEQYF
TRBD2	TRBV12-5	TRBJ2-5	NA	TGTGCTAGTGGTTTGAGCGGGGGGTGGGAGACCCAGTACTTC	CASGLSGGWETQYF
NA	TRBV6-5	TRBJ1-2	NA	TGTGCCAGCAGTTCCACCTACTCGGGCGGCTACACCTTC	CASSSTYSGGYTF
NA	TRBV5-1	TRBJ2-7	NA	TGCGCCAGCAGCTTGTCTAGCGTGGGAATCTACGAGCAGTACTTC	CASSLSSVGIYEQYF
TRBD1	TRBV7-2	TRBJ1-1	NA	TGTGCCAGCAGCTTAGCGGGACAGGGCGGATCGGGAACTTTCTTT	CASSLAGQGGSGTFF
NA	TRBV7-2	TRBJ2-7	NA	TGTGCCAGCAGCCCCACAGTTTGGTACGAGCAGTACTTC	CASSPTVWYEQYF
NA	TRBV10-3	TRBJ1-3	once	TGTGCCATCACCTCGGGGGGAAACACCATATATTTT	CAITSGGNTIYF
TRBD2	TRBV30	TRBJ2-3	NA	TGTGCCTGGAGTACTGGACTAGCGGGGGGTACAGATACGCAGTATTTT	CAWSTGLAGGTDTQYF
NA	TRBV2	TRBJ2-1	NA	TGTGCCAGCGCTCCCAGTAGGGAGCAGTTCTTC	CASAPSREQFF
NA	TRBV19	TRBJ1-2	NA	TGTGCCAGTAGTGGCCTACATGGCTACACCTTC	CASSGLHGYTF
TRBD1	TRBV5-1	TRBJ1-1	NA	TGCGCCAGCGGAGGGGGCAGGGTGGACACTGAAGCTTTCTTT	CASGGGRVDTEAFF
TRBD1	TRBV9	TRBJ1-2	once	TGTGCCAGCAGCCCACACCGGGACAGTAACTATGGCTACACCTTC	CASSPHRDSNYGYTF
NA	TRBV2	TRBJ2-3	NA	TGTGCCAGTCTCCCAGCGGGCACGGATACGCAGTATTTT	CASLPAGTDTQYF
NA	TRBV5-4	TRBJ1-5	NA	TGTGCCAGAAGCTTGGCCAGACGGAGCAATCAGCCCCAGCATTTT	CARSLARRSNQPQHF
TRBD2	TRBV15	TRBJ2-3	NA	TGTGCCACCAGCAGAGATTCGGCGGGGGGGCGAAGAGGCACAGATACGCAGTATTTT	CATSRDSAGGRRGTDTQYF
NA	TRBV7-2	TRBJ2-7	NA	TGTGCCAGCAGCCCCTCTGGGGGGTACTACGAGCAGTACTTC	CASSPSGGYYEQYF
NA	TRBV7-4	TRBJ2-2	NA	TGTGCCAGCAGCTTCTGTCGATCGAACACCGGGGAGCTGTTTTTT	CASSFCRSNTGELFF
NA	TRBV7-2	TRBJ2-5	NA	TGTGCCAGCAGCCAGGACAAGGCCCAAGAGACCCAGTACTTC	CASSQDKAQETQYF
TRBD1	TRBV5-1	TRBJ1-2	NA	TGCGCCAGCAGTTACGGACAGGTGGACTATGGCTACATCTTC	CASSYGQVDYGYIF
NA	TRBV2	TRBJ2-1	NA	TGTGCCAGCAAGCCGCGACTAAGCTCAAATGGGCAGTTCTTC	CASKPRLSSNGQFF
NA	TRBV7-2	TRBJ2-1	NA	TGTGCCAGCAGCTCCCGACGGGACCATAATGAGCAGTTCTTC	CASSSRRDHNEQFF
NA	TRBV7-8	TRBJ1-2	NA	TGTGCCAGCAGCTTAGCCCGGAGAGCTAACTATGGCTACACCTTC	CASSLARRANYGYTF
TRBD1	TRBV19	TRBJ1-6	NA	TGTGCCAGTAGTAGGGACAGGGAAAATTCACCCCTCCACTTT	CASSRDRENSPLHF
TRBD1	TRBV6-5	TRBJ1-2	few	TGTGCCAGCAGTTACGGGACAGGGGGAGACTATGGCTACACCTTC	CASSYGTGGDYGYTF
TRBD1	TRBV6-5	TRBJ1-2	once	TGTGCCAGCAGTCGGACAGGATCCAACTATGGCTACACCTTC	CASSRTGSNYGYTF
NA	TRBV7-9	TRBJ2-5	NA	TGTGCCAGCAGCTTAGGACTGACGTACCAAGAGACCCAGTACTTC	CASSLGLTYQETQYF
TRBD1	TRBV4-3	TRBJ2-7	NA	TGCGCCAGCAGCACCCAGACAGGGGGCATCTACGAGCAGTACTTC	CASSTQTGGIYEQYF